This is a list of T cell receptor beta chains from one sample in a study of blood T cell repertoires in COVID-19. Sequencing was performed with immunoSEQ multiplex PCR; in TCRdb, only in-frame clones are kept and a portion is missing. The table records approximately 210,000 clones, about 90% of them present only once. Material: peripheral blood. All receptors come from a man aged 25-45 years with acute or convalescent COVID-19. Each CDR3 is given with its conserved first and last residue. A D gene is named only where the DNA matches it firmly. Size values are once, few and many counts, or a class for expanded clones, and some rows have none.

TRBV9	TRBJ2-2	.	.	TGTGCCAGCAGCGGAAACGGTAGAATCACCGGGGAGCTGTTTTTT	CASSGNGRITGELFF
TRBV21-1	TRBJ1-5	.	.	TGTGCCAGCAGCAACAGCACGCAGGGGCAGAGAGGGCGCAATCAGCCCCAGCATTTT	CASSNSTQGQRGRNQPQHF
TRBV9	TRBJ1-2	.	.	TGTGCCAGCAGCGTTCCAGGGGCGGATGGCTACACCTTC	CASSVPGADGYTF
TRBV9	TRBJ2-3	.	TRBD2	TGTGCCAGCAGCGGACTAGCGGGGGGGGCAGATACGCAGTATTTT	CASSGLAGGADTQYF
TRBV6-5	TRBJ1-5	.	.	TGTGCCAGCAGTACAGGGAGTCAGCCCCAGCATTTT	CASSTGSQPQHF
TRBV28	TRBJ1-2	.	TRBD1	TGTGCCAGCAGTTCTCCCGGGACAGGGGTGTCTAACTATGGCTACACCTTC	CASSSPGTGVSNYGYTF
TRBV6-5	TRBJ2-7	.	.	TGTGCCAGCCGGGGGTTCTCCTACGAGCAGTACTTC	CASRGFSYEQYF
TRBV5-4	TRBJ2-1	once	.	TGTGCCAGCAGCTCTCGCAGGGGCGGGCCGACGGCCGGGCAGTTCTTC	CASSSRRGGPTAGQFF
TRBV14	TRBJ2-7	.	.	TGTGCCAGCAGCCAAGGTATTTCTAAATACTACGAGCAGTACTTC	CASSQGISKYYEQYF
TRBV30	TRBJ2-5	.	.	TGTGCCTGGAGTGTTGTTCGAGAGACCCAGTACTTC	CAWSVVRETQYF